The sequence of this T cell receptor (beta chain) was determined in a study of cytomegalovirus exposure and HLA in healthy donors. Researchers ran the PCR with 60 Vbeta and 13 Jbeta primers. Generated by immunoSEQ multiplex PCR, the TCRdb table keeps only in-frame clones and is missing some. Of 150,000 or so clones in the sample, approximately 84% were seen once. This CDR3 has 12 amino acids. V lost 8 bases, J lost 6 bases, and 11 bases lay in between. Germline values: CDR1 SEHNR, CDR2 FQNEAQ (reference sequence). This sequence was found in a man aged 30 to 45 in good health and CMV-seronegative. The chain combines TRBV7-9 with TRBJ2-1; a weak D match, TRBD2 (6 bases). Input material: PBMCs. The CDR3 spells CASWGLGNEQFF. The DNA of the CDR3 is TGTGCCAGCTGGGGACTTGGCAATGAGCAGTTCTTC. Variable domain in full (rest from reference TRBV7-9 and TRBJ2-1): DTGVSQNPRHKITKRGQNVTFRCDPISEHNRLYWYRQTLGQGPEFLTYFQNEAQLEKSRLLSDRFSAERPKGSFSTLEIQRTEQGDSAMYLCASWGLGNEQFFGPGTRLTVL.